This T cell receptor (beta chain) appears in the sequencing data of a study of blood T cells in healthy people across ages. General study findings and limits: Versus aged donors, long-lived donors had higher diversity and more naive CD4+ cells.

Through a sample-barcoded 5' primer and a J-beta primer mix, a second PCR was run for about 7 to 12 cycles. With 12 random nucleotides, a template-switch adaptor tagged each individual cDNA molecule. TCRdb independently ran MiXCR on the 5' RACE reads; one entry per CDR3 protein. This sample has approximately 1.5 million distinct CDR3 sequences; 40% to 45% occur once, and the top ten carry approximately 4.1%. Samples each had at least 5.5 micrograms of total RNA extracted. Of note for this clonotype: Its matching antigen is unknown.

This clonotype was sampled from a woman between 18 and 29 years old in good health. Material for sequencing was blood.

CDR3 in DNA: TGTGCTAGTGGTTTAGGATTAGCGGGGTTTTCCGAAGAGACCCAGTACTTC. Amino acids: CASGLGLAGFSEETQYF. V gene TRBV12-5 combines with J gene TRBJ2-5; 8 positions agree with TRBD2. CDR3 length equals 17 residues. Germline V gives CDR1 LGHNT, CDR2 FRNRAP. The ends lost 3 bases at V and 3 bases at J; junction bases unmatched: 12. Using reference TRBV12-5 and TRBJ2-5 for the parts outside the CDR3, the full variable domain is DARVTQTPRHKVTEMGQEVTMRCQPILGHNTVFWYRQTMMQGLELLAYFRNRAPLDDSGMPKDRFSAEMPDATLATLKIQPSEPRDSAVYFCASGLGLAGFSEETQYFGPGTRLLVL.